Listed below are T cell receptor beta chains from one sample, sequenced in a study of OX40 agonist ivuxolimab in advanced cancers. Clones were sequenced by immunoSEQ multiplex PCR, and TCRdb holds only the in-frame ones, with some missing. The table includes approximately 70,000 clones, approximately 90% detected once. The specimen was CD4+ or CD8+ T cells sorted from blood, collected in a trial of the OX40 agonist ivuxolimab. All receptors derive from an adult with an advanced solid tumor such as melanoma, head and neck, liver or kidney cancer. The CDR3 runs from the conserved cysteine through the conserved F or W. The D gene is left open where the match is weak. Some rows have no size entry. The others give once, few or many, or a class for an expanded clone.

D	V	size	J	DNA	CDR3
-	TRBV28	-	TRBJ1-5	TGTGCCAGCAGTTTTGACAGCAATCAGCCCCAGCATTTT	CASSFDSNQPQHF
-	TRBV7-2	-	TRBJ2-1	TGTGCCAGCAGCCACCCCGCAAATGAGCAGTTCTTC	CASSHPANEQFF
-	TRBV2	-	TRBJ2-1	TGTGCCAGCAGTCCCAGAGATGAGCAGTTCTTC	CASSPRDEQFF
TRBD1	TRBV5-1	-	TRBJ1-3	TGCGCCAGCAGCCGACAGGGGGCTGATGGAAACACCATATATTTT	CASSRQGADGNTIYF
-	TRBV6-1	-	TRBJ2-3	TGTGCCAGCAGTATAGACCGTAGCACAGATACGCAGTATTTT	CASSIDRSTDTQYF
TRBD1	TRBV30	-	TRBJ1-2	TGTGCCCGGCAGTCACAGGGGGCGGAGGGCTACACCTTC	CARQSQGAEGYTF
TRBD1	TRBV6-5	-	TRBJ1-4	TGTGCCAGCGGACGACAGGGAGCTAATGAAAAACTGTTTTTT	CASGRQGANEKLFF
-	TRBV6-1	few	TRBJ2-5	TGTGCCAGCAATAGTGGCAGGATACAAGAGACCCAGTACTTC	CASNSGRIQETQYF
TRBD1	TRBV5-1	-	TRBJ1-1	TGCGCCAGCAGCCCTAGGACAGGGAAGGAGGGCACTGAAGCTTTCTTT	CASSPRTGKEGTEAFF
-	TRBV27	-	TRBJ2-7	TGTGCCAGCAGTTTTTCAGTCTCCTACGAGCAGTACTTC	CASSFSVSYEQYF
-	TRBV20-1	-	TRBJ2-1	TGCAGTGCTAGTGGGGTCGATGAGCAGTTCTTC	CSASGVDEQFF
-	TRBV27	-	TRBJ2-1	TGTGCCAGCAGTGGATGGAGAAACTACAATGAGCAGTTCTTC	CASSGWRNYNEQFF
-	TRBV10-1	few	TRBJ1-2	TGCGCCACCAGCGGGGAGAGGAACTATGGCTACACCTTC	CATSGERNYGYTF
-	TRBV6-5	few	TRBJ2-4	TGTGCCAGCAGTCCCCTAACTGGGCACATTCAGTACTTC	CASSPLTGHIQYF
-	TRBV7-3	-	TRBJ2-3	TGTGCCAGCAGCCCCCGACTAGGCTCAGATACGCAGTATTTT	CASSPRLGSDTQYF
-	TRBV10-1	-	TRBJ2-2	TGCGCCAGCAGTGATCCGGGCAGGGTCACCGGGGAGCTGTTTTTT	CASSDPGRVTGELFF
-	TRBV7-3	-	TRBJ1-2	TGTGCCAGCAGCTCCTTGGGCCGGGATCTGGCGGGAGGCTACACCTTC	CASSSLGRDLAGGYTF
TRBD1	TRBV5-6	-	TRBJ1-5	TGTGCCAGCAGCTTAGTGGACAGGGAGCACCAGCCCCAGCATTTT	CASSLVDREHQPQHF
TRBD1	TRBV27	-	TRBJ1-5	TGTGCCAGCAGTAGCAGAGGGGACAGGGTTCAGCCCCAGCATTTT	CASSSRGDRVQPQHF
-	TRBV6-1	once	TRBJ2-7	TGTGCCAGCAGTGAATGGGACGAGCAGTACTTC	CASSEWDEQYF
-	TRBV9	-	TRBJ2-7	TGTGCCAGCAGCGCGAACAGGGACTTTAGCTCCTACGAGCAGTACTTC	CASSANRDFSSYEQYF
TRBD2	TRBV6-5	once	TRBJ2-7	TGTGCCAGCAGTTACAATCGCGGGAGCTACGAGCAGTACTTC	CASSYNRGSYEQYF
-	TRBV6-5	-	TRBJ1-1	TGTGCCAGCCACACACGTCCAGGGCCGAACACTGAAGCTTTCTTT	CASHTRPGPNTEAFF
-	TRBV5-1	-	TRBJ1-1	TGCGCCAGCAGCTACGACAGGCCCGGCAACGCTGAAGCTTTCTTT	CASSYDRPGNAEAFF
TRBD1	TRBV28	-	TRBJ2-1	TGTGCCACGGGACAGGGCAATGAGCAGTTCTTC	CATGQGNEQFF
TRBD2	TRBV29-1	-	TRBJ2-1	TGCAGCGTTGATTCTCGCCTAGCGGACGACAATGAGCAGTTCTTC	CSVDSRLADDNEQFF
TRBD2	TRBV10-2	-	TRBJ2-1	TGCGCCAGCAGTGAGTCAGCGGCGGGAGTCCAGTTCTTC	CASSESAAGVQFF
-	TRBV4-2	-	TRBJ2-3	TGTGCCAGCAGCCGCCAGGGACGGTGGAGCACAGATACGCAGTATTTT	CASSRQGRWSTDTQYF
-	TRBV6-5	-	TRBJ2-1	TGTGCCAGCAGGCGGGTGCAGCGGCACAATGAGCAGTTCTTC	CASRRVQRHNEQFF
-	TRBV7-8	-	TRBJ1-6	TGTGCCAGCAGCACCCGGTGGTCTTCACCCCTCCACTTT	CASSTRWSSPLHF
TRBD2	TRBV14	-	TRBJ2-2	TGTGCCAGCAGCCCCCTACTAGGCCGCCCGGGGGGCGGGGAGCTGTTTTTT	CASSPLLGRPGGGELFF
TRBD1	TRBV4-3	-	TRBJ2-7	TGCGCCAGCAGCCAAACGGGACAGGGCCCCTACGAGCAGTACTTC	CASSQTGQGPYEQYF
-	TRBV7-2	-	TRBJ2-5	TGTGCCAGCAGCCCCTCAGGGGAGACCCAGTACTTC	CASSPSGETQYF
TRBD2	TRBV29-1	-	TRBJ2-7	TGCAGCGTCCTCGGACTAGCGGGAGGGCCTTTCGAGCAGTACTTC	CSVLGLAGGPFEQYF
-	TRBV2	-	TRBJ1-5	TGTGCCAGCAGTGAGCGGGTGCAGCCCCAGCATTTT	CASSERVQPQHF
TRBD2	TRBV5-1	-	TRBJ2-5	TGCGCCAGCAGCTCTAGCGGGCGTGAGCTGGAGACCCAGTACTTC	CASSSSGRELETQYF
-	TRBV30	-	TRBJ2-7	TGTGCCTGGAGTGAGGGTGCCCCCTACGAGCAGTACTTC	CAWSEGAPYEQYF
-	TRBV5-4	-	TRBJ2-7	TGTGCCAGCAGCCCCGGCCCCCCACAGGGCTCCTACGAGCAGTACTTC	CASSPGPPQGSYEQYF
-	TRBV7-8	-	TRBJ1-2	TGTGCCAGCAGCCCGACCGGAGCGACTCCCGTGGACTATGGCTACACCTTC	CASSPTGATPVDYGYTF
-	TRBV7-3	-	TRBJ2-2	TGTGCCAGCAGCTTTGTCACCGGGGAGCTGTTTTTT	CASSFVTGELFF
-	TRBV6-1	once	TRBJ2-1	TGTGCCAGCAATGGGGACTTTTCTAAGGGGAATGAGCAGTTCTTC	CASNGDFSKGNEQFF
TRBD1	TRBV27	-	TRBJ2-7	TGTGCCAGCAGTCAGGGGGTCGCCTACGAGCAGTACTTC	CASSQGVAYEQYF
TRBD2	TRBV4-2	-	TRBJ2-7	TGTGCCAGCAGCCAAACTAGCGGGAGTTCCTACGAGCAGTACTTC	CASSQTSGSSYEQYF
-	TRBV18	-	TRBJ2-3	TGTGCCAGCTCACCACCGGGGCGAGGTTCAGATACGCAGTATTTT	CASSPPGRGSDTQYF
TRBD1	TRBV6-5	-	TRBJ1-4	TGTGCCAGCAGCCGATACAGGGGCAATGAAAAACTGTTTTTT	CASSRYRGNEKLFF
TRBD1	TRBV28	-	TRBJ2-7	TGTGCCAGCACCTGGACAGGGACCCTGGGCGAGCAGTACTTC	CASTWTGTLGEQYF
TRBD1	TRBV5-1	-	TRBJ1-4	TGCGCCAGCAGCTTGGCCGAGGGGGCCCGGGAAAAACTGTTTTTT	CASSLAEGAREKLFF
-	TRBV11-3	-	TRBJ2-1	TGTGCCAGCAGCTACCGGGACTACAATGAGCAGTTCTTC	CASSYRDYNEQFF
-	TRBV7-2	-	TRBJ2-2	TGTGCCAGCAGCATCCATGCGAGGGGCAACACCGGGGAGCTGTTTTTT	CASSIHARGNTGELFF
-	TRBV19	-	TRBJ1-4	TGTGCCAGTAGTACCACAGGGTCCCTGAGTGAAAAACTGTTTTTT	CASSTTGSLSEKLFF
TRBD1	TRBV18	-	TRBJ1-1	TGTGCCAGCTCACCAGGGACAGGGGGCCCGGGGACTGAAGCTTTCTTT	CASSPGTGGPGTEAFF
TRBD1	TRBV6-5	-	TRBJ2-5	TGTGCCAGCAGTTCAGACAGGGGGCGCTATTCGGAGACCCAGTACTTC	CASSSDRGRYSETQYF
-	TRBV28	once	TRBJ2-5	TGTGCCAGCAGTTTACGGGAGACCCAGTACTTC	CASSLRETQYF
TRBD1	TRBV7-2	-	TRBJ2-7	TGTGCCAGCAGCTCCGGGACAGGGGTGCGAGAGCAGTACTTC	CASSSGTGVREQYF
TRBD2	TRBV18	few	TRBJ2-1	TGTGCCAGCTCATTAGGACTAGCGGGAGCGGGCTCCTACAATGAGCAGTTCTTC	CASSLGLAGAGSYNEQFF
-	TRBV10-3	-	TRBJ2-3	TGTGCCATCAGTGACCCCCTAGGTACGCAGTATTTT	CAISDPLGTQYF
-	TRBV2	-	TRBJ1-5	TGTGCCAGCAGTTTCAGGTATCGCAATCAGCCCCAGCATTTT	CASSFRYRNQPQHF
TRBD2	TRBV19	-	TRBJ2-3	TGTGCCAGTAGTAACTTCCTAGCGGGAGGCACAGATACGCAGTATTTT	CASSNFLAGGTDTQYF
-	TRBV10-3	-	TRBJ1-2	TGTGCCATCAGTGAGAAACAGGGCGCCGAAAGCTACACCTTC	CAISEKQGAESYTF
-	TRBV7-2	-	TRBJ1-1	TGTGCCAGCAGCTTAAATAGGGTTGGAACTGAAGCTTTCTTT	CASSLNRVGTEAFF